The next 31 T cell receptor beta chains were all read from a single sample in a study of blood T cell repertoires in COVID-19. Clones were sequenced by immunoSEQ multiplex PCR, and TCRdb holds only the in-frame ones, with some missing. Of 350,000 to 550,000 clones detected, approximately 90% appear once; the ten largest clones hold approximately 2%. Sequencing used PBMCs or T cells enriched from blood (not recorded which). The receptors were sampled from a woman between 18 and 29 years old with acute COVID-19.

The V call is TRBV7-9, the J call TRBJ2-2, with a possible D match to TRBD2 (5 bases). The germline V and J ends were trimmed by 7 bases and 5 bases, with 20 bases remaining between them. The CDR3 spans 16 residues. Per germline, CDR1 SEHNR and CDR2 FQNEAQ (reference sequence). CDR3: CASIETPGSRTGELFF. DNA of the CDR3: TGTGCCAGCATCGAGACACCGGGGTCGCGAACCGGGGAGCTGTTTTTT.

V is TRBV5-5 and J is TRBJ2-7; TRBD2 might be the D (7 bases). The length of the CDR3 is 16 residues. Germline V gene data show CDR1 as SGHKS and CDR2 as YYEKEE (reference sequence). V was cut by 0 bases and J by 4 bases, with 17 bases left in between. The CDR3 is CASSLARGGAVYEQYF. The CDR3 DNA sequence: TGTGCCAGCAGCTTGGCCCGAGGGGGGGCCGTATACGAGCAGTACTTC.

The genes are TRBV19 and TRBJ1-3; D call uncertain. CDR3 length equals 16 residues. V shed 0 bases and J shed 2 bases, with 11 bases lying between them. CDR1 is LNHDA, CDR2 SQIVND, per germline (reference sequence). CDR3 nucleotide sequence: TGTGCCAGTAGTATAGATTGGTTGGAGGCTGGAAACACCATATATTTT. Its translation is CASSIDWLEAGNTIYF. The variable domain in full, with the rest retrieved from reference TRBV19 and TRBJ1-3, is DGGITQSPKYLFRKEGQNVTLSCEQNLNHDAMYWYRQDPGQGLRLIYYSQIVNDFQKGDIAEGYSVSREKKESFPLTVTSAQKNPTAFYLCASSIDWLEAGNTIYFGEGSWLTVV.

V is TRBV10-1 and J is TRBJ2-1; 10 bases match TRBD1. The CDR3 runs 16 residues. Germline assignment: CDR1 WNHNN and CDR2 SYGVQD (reference sequence). J gave up 4 bases and V 8 bases, and 11 bases lay outside the gene matches. This CDR3 is CASSKGGQGMYNEQFF. The CDR3 DNA follows: TGCGCCAGCTCCAAGGGGGGACAGGGGATGTACAATGAGCAGTTCTTC.

The genes are TRBV24-1 and TRBJ1-5, with TRBD1 matching 7 bases. The CDR3 loop spans 14 amino acids. Per germline, CDR1 KGHDR and CDR2 SFDVKD. Losses at the gene ends were 7 bases for V and 6 bases for J; bases not matched to a gene: 8. The DNA of the CDR3 is TGTGCCACCAGCCCAAAGGGGGCTTCTCAGCCCCAGCATTTT. This gives the protein CATSPKGASQPQHF.

The V call is TRBV19, the J call TRBJ1-1; D remains unclear. The CDR3 loop spans 15 amino acids. Trimming stripped 2 bases from V and 4 bases from J, with 14 bases between. Germline V gene sequence: CDR1 LNHDA, CDR2 SQIVND (reference sequence). CDR3 region: CASSISPEVVTEAFF. For the CDR3, the DNA is TGTGCCAGTAGTATAAGTCCGGAGGTGGTCACTGAAGCTTTCTTT.

The V gene is TRBV5-1, the J gene TRBJ2-1, with 7 bases lining up with TRBD2. V lost 3 bases and J lost 0; bases outside the gene matches: 12. This CDR3 region has 18 residues. CDR1 and CDR2 (germline): SGHRS, YFSETQ. This CDR3 is CASSSQLVGGSSYNEQFF. CDR3 nucleotides: TGCGCCAGCAGCTCGCAACTAGTGGGAGGGAGCTCCTACAATGAGCAGTTCTTC.

This chain uses TRBV18 with TRBJ2-7; 8 positions agree with TRBD1. The J segment lost 2 bases and the V segment lost 4 bases, leaving 7 bases of the junction unmatched. The CDR3 loop spans 15 amino acids. CDR1 and CDR2 (germline): KGHSH, LQKENI. The CDR3 sequence is CASSLVGTGAYEQYF. In DNA form, the CDR3 reads TGTGCCAGCTCACTCGTAGGGACAGGAGCCTACGAGCAGTACTTC. Based on the CDR3 plus reference TRBV18 and TRBJ2-7, the full variable domain is NAGVMQNPRHLVRRRGQEARLRCSPMKGHSHVYWYRQLPEEGLKFMVYLQKENIIDESGMPKERFSAEFPKEGPSILRIQQVVRGDSAAYFCASSLVGTGAYEQYFGPGTRLTVT.

This chain joins TRBV11-2 and TRBJ2-3; maybe TRBD1 (5 bases). Germline loops: CDR1 SGHAT, CDR2 FQNNGV. This CDR3 comprises 15 residues. The germline V and J ends were trimmed by 7 bases and 6 bases, with 20 bases remaining between them. DNA of the CDR3: TGTGCCAGCAACAGACAGTCCGGCCCCAGGGATACGCAGTATTTT. This codes for CASNRQSGPRDTQYF.

V gene TRBV7-9 combines with J gene TRBJ2-1; no clear D gene. Germline V gene lookup returns CDR1 SEHNR and CDR2 FQNEAQ (reference sequence). Trimming removed 1 base from V and 6 bases from J, with 4 bases in between. The CDR3 extends over 12 amino acids. CDR3: CASSLDGNEQFF. The DNA of the CDR3 is TGTGCCAGCAGCTTAGACGGCAATGAGCAGTTCTTC.

The rearrangement joins TRBV10-3 to TRBJ1-6, with D tentatively TRBD1 (6 bases). V lost 10 bases, J lost 6 bases, and 13 bases lay in between. Germline V gene lookup returns CDR1 ENHRY and CDR2 SYGVKD. The CDR3 loop spans 13 amino acids. CDR3 sequence (DNA): TGTGCCACCAGCGGACAGACTAATTCACCCCTCCACTTT. This gives the protein CATSGQTNSPLHF.

This clone appeared a single time. Other DNA sequences in this sample translate to the same CDR3. V and J are TRBV7-9 and TRBJ2-2; unclear D gene. The CDR3 totals 11 residues. The germline gives CDR1 SEHNR, CDR2 FQNEAQ (reference sequence). V dropped 5 bases and J dropped 8 bases, with 6 bases sitting between them. In nucleotides, the CDR3 is TGTGCCAGCAGCCGAACAGGGGAGCTGTTTTTT. It is translated as CASSRTGELFF.

This sequence joins TRBV30 and TRBJ2-7, with D perhaps TRBD2 (5 bases). The ends were cut back, 4 bases at V and 1 base at J, with 11 bases in the middle. CDR1 GTSNPN and CDR2 SVGIG come from the germline V gene (reference sequence). The CDR3 has 13 residues. The CDR3 reads CAWMPSSSYEQYF. In DNA form, the CDR3 reads TGTGCCTGGATGCCTAGCTCTTCCTACGAGCAGTACTTC. The full variable domain, completed using reference TRBV30 and TRBJ2-7, is SQTIHQWPATLVQPVGSPLSLECTVEGTSNPNLYWYRQAAGRGLQLLFYSVGIGQISSEVPQNLSASRPQDRQFILSSKKLLLSDSGFYLCAWMPSSSYEQYFGPGTRLTVT.

The rearrangement uses TRBV28 and TRBJ2-3; 13 bases fit TRBD2. Germline V gene lookup returns CDR1 MDHEN and CDR2 SYDVKM. Trimming took 8 bases from V and 0 from J; bases not matched to a gene: 11. The length of the CDR3 is 18 residues. The CDR3, as DNA: TGTGCCAGCGCCCCAGAAACGACTAGCGGGGGGAGCACAGATACGCAGTATTTT. It is translated as CASAPETTSGGSTDTQYF.

The V gene is TRBV9, the J gene TRBJ2-4, with a possible D match to TRBD2 (5 bases). The V gene's germline CDR1 is SGDLS and CDR2 YYNGEE. Deletions cut 4 bases from V and 6 bases from J, with 14 bases between. This CDR3 is built from 14 residues. The CDR3 nucleotides read TGTGCCAGCAGCCCCGACCGGGGAAGAAACATTCAGTACTTC. It codes for CASSPDRGRNIQYF.

The CDR3 bases are TGTGCCAGCAACCACGGGACTATCCCTGATACGCAGTATTTT. Amino acids: CASNHGTIPDTQYF. V is TRBV7-6 and J is TRBJ2-3, with TRBD2 matching 7 bases. The CDR3 contains 14 residues. In germline, CDR1 is SGHVS, CDR2 FNYEAQ. V dropped 7 bases and J dropped 6; count of bases not matched to a gene: 10.

The chain combines TRBV6-5 with TRBJ2-7; 9 bases agree with TRBD1. J lost 1 base, V lost 9 bases, and 10 bases had no gene match. Looked up from germline, CDR1 is MNHEY and CDR2 is SVGAGI. This CDR3 region has 15 residues. CDR3 protein: CASRRDRESSYEQYF. CDR3 coding DNA: TGTGCCAGTCGCCGGGACAGGGAGTCGTCCTACGAGCAGTACTTC.

This clone was seen a few times. This chain uses TRBV28 with TRBJ1-5; D is unresolved. The CDR3 has 13 residues. Germline CDR1 MDHEN, CDR2 SYDVKM. Trimming cost V 7 bases and J 8 bases, with 15 bases left between them. CDR3 nucleotide sequence: TGTGCCAGCACCGACACGGGGTTAAAGCCCCAGCATTTT. It yields the protein CASTDTGLKPQHF.

This rearrangement joins TRBV7-9 to TRBJ2-3; D may be TRBD1 (5 bases). From germline, CDR1 is SEHNR and CDR2 FQNEAQ (reference sequence). The CDR3 has 14 amino acids. Trimming stripped 2 bases from V and 4 bases from J, with 10 bases between. The CDR3, as DNA: TGTGCCAGCAGCTTACCGCAGACAGCAGATACGCAGTATTTT. This sequence encodes CASSLPQTADTQYF.

Concerning this clone: The sample holds other DNA sequences that translate to the same CDR3. CDR3 region: CATSDSGQPQHF. For the CDR3, the DNA is TGTGCCACCAGTGATTCAGGGCAGCCCCAGCATTTT. This rearrangement joins TRBV24-1 to TRBJ1-5; tentatively, D is TRBD1 (5 bases). CDR3 size: 12 residues. V was trimmed by 2 bases and J by 7 bases, leaving 5 bases between them. The germline gives CDR1 KGHDR, CDR2 SFDVKD.

The gene calls are TRBV7-9 and TRBJ1-1; D perhaps matches TRBD1 (6 bases). This CDR3 spans 12 amino acids. The germline V gene encodes CDR1 SEHNR and CDR2 FQNEAQ (reference sequence). Trimming removed 5 bases at V and 9 bases at J, with 13 bases between. The CDR3 is CASSNRQEQAFF. CDR3 nucleotide sequence: TGTGCCAGCAGCAACCGACAGGAACAAGCTTTCTTT. Full variable domain (rest looked up from reference TRBV7-9 and TRBJ1-1): DTGVSQNPRHKITKRGQNVTFRCDPISEHNRLYWYRQTLGQGPEFLTYFQNEAQLEKSRLLSDRFSAERPKGSFSTLEIQRTEQGDSAMYLCASSNRQEQAFFGQGTRLTVV.

The rearrangement uses TRBV19 and TRBJ2-2, with 9 positions matching TRBD2. The CDR3 has 16 amino acids. J gave up 5 bases and V 5 bases, and 9 bases lay outside the gene matches. Germline lookup yields CDR1 LNHDA and CDR2 SQIVND (reference sequence). The CDR3 reads CASSAPGTSTTGELFF. The DNA of the CDR3 is TGTGCCAGTAGTGCCCCCGGGACTAGCACTACCGGGGAGCTGTTTTTT.

The chain is built from TRBV15 and TRBJ1-2; TRBD1 aligns across 7 bases. This CDR3 is built from 18 residues. J gave up 5 bases and V 0 bases, and 15 bases lay outside the gene matches. Germline CDR1 reads LNHNV; CDR2 reads YYDKDF (reference sequence). The CDR3, as DNA: TGTGCCACCAGCAGAGATTCGGAGAGGACAGGACTATCGTATGGCTACACCTTC. Translating it yields CATSRDSERTGLSYGYTF.

The chain has TRBV28 and TRBJ1-2; D may be TRBD1 (6 bases). The CDR3 loop spans 15 amino acids. Trimming removed 2 bases at V and 5 bases at J, with 15 bases between. The germline gives CDR1 MDHEN, CDR2 SYDVKM. The CDR3 DNA sequence: TGTGCCAGCAGTTTAGGGGCAGGGGTCAGATATGGCTACACCTTC. Its protein product is CASSLGAGVRYGYTF.

V is TRBV12-3 or TRBV12-4 and J is TRBJ1-2; the match to TRBD1 covers 7 bases. CDR3 length: 13 amino acids. With V trimmed by 8 bases and J by 2 bases, 5 bases remained unmatched. The CDR3 here is CASGQTGNYGYTF. CDR3 DNA sequence: TGTGCCAGCGGGCAGACAGGGAACTATGGCTACACCTTC.

The chain couples TRBV6-4 to TRBJ2-4; D is perhaps TRBD1 (5 bases). This CDR3 contains 14 residues. Deletions cut 2 bases from V and 8 bases from J, with 13 bases between. Germline V lookup: CDR1 MRHNA, CDR2 SNTAGT. CDR3 region: CASSDQQGSDIQYF. CDR3 sequence (DNA): TGTGCCAGCAGTGACCAGCAGGGATCGGACATTCAGTACTTC.

The chain uses TRBV5-1 and TRBJ2-3; 16 nucleotides match TRBD2. Per germline, CDR1 SGHRS and CDR2 YFSETQ. V trimming: 1 base; J trimming: 1 base; junction bases outside the gene matches: 6. The CDR3 covers 19 residues. CDR3 in DNA: TGCGCCAGCAGCTTGAGGGGACTAGCGGGGGGGCTCGGCACAGATACGCAGTATTTT. Protein sequence: CASSLRGLAGGLGTDTQYF.

The chain combines TRBV19 with TRBJ1-6; the D gene is possibly TRBD1 (5 bases). The CDR3 covers 14 residues. Germline V gene sequence: CDR1 LNHDA, CDR2 SQIVND (reference sequence). Trimming removed 3 bases from V and 7 bases from J, with 10 bases in between. CDR3 bases: TGTGCCAGTAGTATCATGGACACGAATTCACCCCTCCACTTT. This sequence encodes CASSIMDTNSPLHF. Looking up the rest from reference TRBV19 and TRBJ1-6 gives the full variable domain: DGGITQSPKYLFRKEGQNVTLSCEQNLNHDAMYWYRQDPGQGLRLIYYSQIVNDFQKGDIAEGYSVSREKKESFPLTVTSAQKNPTAFYLCASSIMDTNSPLHFGNGTRLTVT.

The chain combines TRBV9 with TRBJ2-3; 11 bases are a match to TRBD2. After removal of 3 bases from V and 2 bases from J, the junction contained 5 bases not matched to a gene. Germline V lookup: CDR1 SGDLS, CDR2 YYNGEE. CDR3 length equals 16 residues. The CDR3 coding sequence is TGTGCCAGCAGCGCGGGGACTAGCGGATACACAGATACGCAGTATTTT. Amino acids: CASSAGTSGYTDTQYF. Full variable domain (rest looked up from reference TRBV9 and TRBJ2-3): DSGVTQTPKHLITATGQRVTLRCSPRSGDLSVYWYQQSLDQGLQFLIQYYNGEERAKGNILERFSAQQFPDLHSELNLSSLELGDSALYFCASSAGTSGYTDTQYFGPGTRLTVL.

V gene TRBV10-2 combines with J gene TRBJ1-6, with D perhaps matching TRBD1 (5 bases). V lost 2 bases and J lost 11, with 19 bases in between. CDR3 length equals 16 residues. The V gene's germline CDR1 is WSHSY and CDR2 SAAADI. CDR3 nucleotides: TGCGCCAGCAGTGAGGCCGGGGGTGATATAATCGCACCCCTCCACTTT. Its protein product is CASSEAGGDIIAPLHF.

This chain uses TRBV12-3 or TRBV12-4 with TRBJ1-5; D gene uncertain. The CDR3 covers 11 residues. Trimming cost V 5 bases and J 9 bases, with 8 bases left between them. The CDR3 here is CASSTAGPQHF. The CDR3 nucleotides are TGTGCCAGCAGTACGGCAGGGCCCCAGCATTTT.